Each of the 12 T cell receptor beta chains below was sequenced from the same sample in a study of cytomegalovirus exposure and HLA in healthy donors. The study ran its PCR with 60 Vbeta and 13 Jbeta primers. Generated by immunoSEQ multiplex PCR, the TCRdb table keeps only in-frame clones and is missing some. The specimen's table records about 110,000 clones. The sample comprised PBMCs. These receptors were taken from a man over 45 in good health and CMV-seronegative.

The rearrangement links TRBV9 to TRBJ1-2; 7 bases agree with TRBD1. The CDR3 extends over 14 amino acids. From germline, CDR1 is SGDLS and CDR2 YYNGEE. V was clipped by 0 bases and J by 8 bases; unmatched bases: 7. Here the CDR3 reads CASSVAEGGWGYTF. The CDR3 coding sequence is TGTGCCAGCAGCGTAGCTGAAGGGGGCTGGGGCTACACCTTC.

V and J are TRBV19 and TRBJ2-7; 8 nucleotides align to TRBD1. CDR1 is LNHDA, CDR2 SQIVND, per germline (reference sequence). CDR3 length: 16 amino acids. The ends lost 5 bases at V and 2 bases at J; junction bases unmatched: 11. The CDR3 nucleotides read TGTGCCAGTAGTGCCGGACCCGGACAGGGCCCCTACGAGCAGTACTTC. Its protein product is CASSAGPGQGPYEQYF.

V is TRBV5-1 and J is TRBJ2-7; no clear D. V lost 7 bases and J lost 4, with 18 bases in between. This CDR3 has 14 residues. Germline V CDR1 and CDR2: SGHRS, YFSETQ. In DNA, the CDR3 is TGCGCCAGCCGACCGCGGTTGGGTTCGTACGAGCAGTACTTC. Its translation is CASRPRLGSYEQYF.

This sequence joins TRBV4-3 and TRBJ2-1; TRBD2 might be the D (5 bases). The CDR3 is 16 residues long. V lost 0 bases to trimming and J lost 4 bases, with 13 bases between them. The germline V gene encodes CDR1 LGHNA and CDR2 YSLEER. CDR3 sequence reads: CASSQDRTRVYNEQFF. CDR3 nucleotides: TGCGCCAGCAGCCAAGATCGCACTAGAGTTTACAATGAGCAGTTCTTC.

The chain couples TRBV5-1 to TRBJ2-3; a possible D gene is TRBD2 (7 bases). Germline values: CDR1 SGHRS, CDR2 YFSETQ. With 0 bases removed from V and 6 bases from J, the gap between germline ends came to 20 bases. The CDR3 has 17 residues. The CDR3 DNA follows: TGCGCCAGCAGCTTGGCCAAGGGGGGGACGAATCAGGATACGCAGTATTTT. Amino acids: CASSLAKGGTNQDTQYF.

The CDR3 coding sequence is TGCAGCGTCCAAATACCGAGGAGTGGAACCGGGGAGCTGTTTTTT. It yields the protein CSVQIPRSGTGELFF. The V and J genes are TRBV29-1 and TRBJ2-2, with D uncertain. The V end was cut by 6 bases, the J end by 5 bases, with 19 bases between. Germline CDR1 is SQVTM and CDR2 is ANQGSEA. CDR3 size: 15 residues.

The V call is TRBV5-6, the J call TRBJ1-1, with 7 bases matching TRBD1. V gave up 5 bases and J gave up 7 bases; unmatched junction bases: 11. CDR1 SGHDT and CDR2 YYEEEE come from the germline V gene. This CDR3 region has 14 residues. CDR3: CASSDRDSLIEAFF. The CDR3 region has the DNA TGTGCCAGCAGTGACCGGGACAGCCTAATTGAAGCTTTCTTT.

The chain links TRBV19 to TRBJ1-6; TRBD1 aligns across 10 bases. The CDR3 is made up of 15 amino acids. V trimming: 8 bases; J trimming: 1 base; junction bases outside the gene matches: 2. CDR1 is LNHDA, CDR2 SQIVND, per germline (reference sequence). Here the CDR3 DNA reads TGTGCCAGTTGGGACAGGGGATCCTATAATTCACCCCTCCACTTT. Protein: CASWDRGSYNSPLHF.

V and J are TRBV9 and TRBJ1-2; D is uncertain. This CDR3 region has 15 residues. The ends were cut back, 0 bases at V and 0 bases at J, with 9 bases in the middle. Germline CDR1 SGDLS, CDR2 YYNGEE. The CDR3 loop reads CASSVGWTANYGYTF. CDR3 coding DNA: TGTGCCAGCAGCGTAGGGTGGACTGCTAACTATGGCTACACCTTC.

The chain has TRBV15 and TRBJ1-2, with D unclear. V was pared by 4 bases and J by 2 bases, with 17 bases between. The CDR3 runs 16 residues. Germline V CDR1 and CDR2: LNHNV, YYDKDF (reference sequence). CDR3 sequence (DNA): TGTGCCACCAGCAAAGAACTAGGTATTCCCAACTATGGCTACACCTTC. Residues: CATSKELGIPNYGYTF. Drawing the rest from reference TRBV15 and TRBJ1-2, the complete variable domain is DAMVIQNPRYQVTQFGKPVTLSCSQTLNHNVMYWYQQKSSQAPKLLFHYYDKDFNNEADTPDNFQSRRPNTSFCFLDIRSPGLGDTAMYLCATSKELGIPNYGYTFGSGTRLTVV.

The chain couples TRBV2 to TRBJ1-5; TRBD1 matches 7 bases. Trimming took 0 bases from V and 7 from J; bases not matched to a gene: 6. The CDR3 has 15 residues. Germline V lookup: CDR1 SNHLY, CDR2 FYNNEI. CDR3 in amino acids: CASSEARGFGQPQHF. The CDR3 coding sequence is TGTGCCAGCAGTGAAGCCAGGGGGTTTGGGCAGCCCCAGCATTTT.

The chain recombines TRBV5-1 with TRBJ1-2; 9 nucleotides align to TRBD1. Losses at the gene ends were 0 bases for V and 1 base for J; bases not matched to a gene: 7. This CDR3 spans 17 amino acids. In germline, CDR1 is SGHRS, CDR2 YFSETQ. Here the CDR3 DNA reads TGCGCCAGCAGCTTGGGGGACAGGGCTGGGTTTAACTATGGCTACACCTTC. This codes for CASSLGDRAGFNYGYTF.